Sequencing of this TCR beta chain was carried out in a study of identical twins (dated by TCRdb to 2016 to 2017). Looking at the study overall: The study deep-sequenced TCR alpha and beta repertoires from monozygotic twins, unrelated adults of various ages and cord blood to test whether fetal clonotypes persist. Replicate twin experiments were performed at different times using different library preparation protocols to rule out contamination.

The CDR1 and CDR2 encoded by the germline V gene are ENHRY and SYGVKD. The V and J ends are trimmed by 5 bases and 6 bases, leaving 15 bases between them. Spanning cysteine to phenylalanine, the CDR3 consists of 14 amino acids. Only the CDR3 region is kept as DNA, spanning 42 bases read in frame from base 1. This clonotype appeared many times. Its antigen is not yet known. No much larger clone is present one base from it, and per-base qualities are unavailable. The library was made by 5' RACE. The sequencing machine was an Illumina HiSeq 2000. A universal primer binding site was added through template switching, and the final cDNA carried a unique molecular identifier so that TCR cDNA molecules could be counted accurately. First-strand cDNA for TCR alpha and beta chains was synthesized from specific primers in the conserved constant-segment region. To control for contamination, every cDNA library carried two barcodes: a SMART-Mk sample barcode plus Illumina barcodes. TruSeq adapter sequences along with Illumina sample barcodes were introduced in two successive PCR steps. TCR alpha and beta cDNA libraries were sequenced on the Illumina HiSeq platform with custom primers. Per the original workflow: MiGEC processed the raw reads to extract unique molecular identifiers, while MiXCR was used to determine the CDR3 positions. Recombination models were inferred per individual with the repgenHMM and IGoR tools using an EM algorithm. The tcR package in R was used for shared clonotype analysis, with sharing normalized by the product of cloneset sizes. Out-of-frame nonproductive sequences were analyzed to study raw recombination free of thymic and clonal selection effects. TCRdb reanalyzed the raw reads on its own, using fastp at Q25 for trimming and MiXCR for clone calling, and kept in-frame beta chains. Duplicate CDR3 protein sequences are folded into a single record with the most common DNA and genes. The authors' filters were not applied to this entry. This sample gives nearly 900,000 distinct CDR3 sequences in total; approximately 13% of them show up just once. The ten largest clones take up around 1.5% of the sample.

Beyond this particular receptor, the publication reports: Abundant cord blood beta clonotypes had fewer insertions, young adult naive repertoires showed a similar but weaker trend, and memory repertoires showed no such trend. In monozygotic twins, out-of-frame TCR alpha sharing was systematically underestimated by recombination models, although the models agreed with sharing between unrelated individuals. Invariant T cells such as MAIT and iNKT could partly confound zero-insertion analyses, though diverse VJ usage argued against this for most clonotypes. Because the same donors could not be followed over many years, conclusions were based on cross-sectional statistical analysis. The excess sharing between twins in beta out-of-frame sequences was weaker because fewer shared sequences reduced the signal-to-noise ratio. Out-of-frame TCR alpha sequences shared between twins showed an excess of low generation-probability sequences compared with coincidental sharing between unrelated individuals.

All donors were healthy Caucasians. The twin cohort comprised three pairs of female monozygotic twins, all aged roughly 18 to 30 years. RNA for TCR libraries was isolated from peripheral blood mononuclear cells. These sequences were also reported in another study, on yellow fever vaccine responses in identical twins. As that second paper reports: The authors reported that the T cell response to vaccination in identical twins appeared partly convergent and partly personalized. Focusing on identical twins, the study followed the T cell clones that responded to the vaccine, and did so with precision.

The chain links TRBV10-3 with TRBJ2-3; possibly the D gene is TRBD1, per 6 matching bases. The TCR originated in a woman younger than 30 in good health. Sequenced: PBMCs. The CDR3 has the sequence CAISSGAGADTQYF. Read as DNA, the sequence is TGTGCCATCAGTAGTGGGGCAGGGGCGGATACGCAGTATTTT.